This T cell receptor (beta chain) was identified during a study of early T cells in non-severe SARS-CoV-2 infection. A single record per CDR3 protein comes from TCRdb applying MiXCR to the 5' RACE reads. The sample carries about 64,000 distinct CDR3 sequences, roughly a fifth recorded once. Germline V gene sequence: CDR1 SEHNR, CDR2 FQNEAQ (reference sequence). Trimming removed 5 bases from V and 7 bases from J, with 12 bases in between. The CDR3 consists of 13 residues. The chain has TRBV7-9 and TRBJ1-5; D remains unclear. This sequence originates from an adult who was a healthcare worker with PCR-confirmed SARS-CoV-2 infection or an uninfected control (not recorded which). Material: whole blood, obtained at baseline. The CDR3 nucleotides read TGTGCCAGCAGCCCTGATGGCGGCCAGCCCCAGCATTTT. Its translation: CASSPDGGQPQHF.